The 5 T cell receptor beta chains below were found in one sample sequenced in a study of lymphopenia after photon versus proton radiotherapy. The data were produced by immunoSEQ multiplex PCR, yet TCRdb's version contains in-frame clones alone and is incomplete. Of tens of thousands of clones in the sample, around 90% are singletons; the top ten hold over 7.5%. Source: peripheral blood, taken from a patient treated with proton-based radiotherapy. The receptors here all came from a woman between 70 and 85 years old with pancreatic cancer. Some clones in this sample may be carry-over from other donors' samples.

CDR3 nucleotides: TGTGCCAGCAGTTTGCCTGGGACACCGTATAATTCACCCCTCCACTTT. It translates to CASSLPGTPYNSPLHF. This chain uses TRBV28 with TRBJ1-6, with D possibly being TRBD1 (6 bases). This CDR3 spans 16 amino acids. V dropped 3 bases and J dropped 4 bases, with 13 bases sitting between them. In germline, CDR1 is MDHEN, CDR2 SYDVKM. Full variable domain (missing parts from reference TRBV28 and TRBJ1-6): DVKVTQSSRYLVKRTGEKVFLECVQDMDHENMFWYRQDPGLGLRLIYFSYDVKMKEKGDIPEGYSVSREKKERFSLILESASTNQTSMYLCASSLPGTPYNSPLHFGNGTRLTVT.

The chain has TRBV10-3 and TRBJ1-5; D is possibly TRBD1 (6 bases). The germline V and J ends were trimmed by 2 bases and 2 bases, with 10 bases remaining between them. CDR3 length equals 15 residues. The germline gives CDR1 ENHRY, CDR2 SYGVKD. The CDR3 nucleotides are TGTGCCATCAGTGAGGAGGGGGGCGGCAATCAGCCCCAGCATTTT. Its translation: CAISEEGGGNQPQHF.

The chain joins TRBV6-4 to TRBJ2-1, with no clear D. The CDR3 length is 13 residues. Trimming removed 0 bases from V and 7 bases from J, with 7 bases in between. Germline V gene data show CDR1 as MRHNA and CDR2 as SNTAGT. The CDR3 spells CASSDSVWNEQFF. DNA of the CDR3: TGTGCCAGCAGTGACTCCGTGTGGAATGAGCAGTTCTTC.

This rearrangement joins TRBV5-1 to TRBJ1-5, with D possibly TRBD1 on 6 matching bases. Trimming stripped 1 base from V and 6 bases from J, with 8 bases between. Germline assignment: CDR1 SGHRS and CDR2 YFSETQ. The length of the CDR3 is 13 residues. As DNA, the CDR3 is TGCGCCAGCAGCTTGTTCAGGGGTCAGCCCCAGCATTTT. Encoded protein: CASSLFRGQPQHF.

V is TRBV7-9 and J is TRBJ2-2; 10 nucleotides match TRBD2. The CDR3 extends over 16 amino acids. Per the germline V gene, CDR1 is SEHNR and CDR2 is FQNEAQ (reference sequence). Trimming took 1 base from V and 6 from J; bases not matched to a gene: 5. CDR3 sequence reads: CASSLGGLAAAGELFF. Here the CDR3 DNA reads TGTGCCAGCAGCTTAGGTGGACTAGCGGCTGCCGGGGAGCTGTTTTTT.